This T cell receptor beta chain comes out of a study of blood T cell repertoires in COVID-19. Trimming pared 0 bases from V and 11 bases from J, leaving 12 bases between. This CDR3 region has 13 residues. CDR1 and CDR2 (germline): MNHEY, SVGAGI. Original data processing: Researchers report that nucleated cell counts were estimated from reference gene primer amplification. Profiling relied on immunoSEQ multiplex PCR, and the TCRdb table lists in-frame clones only, not all of them. For V, J and clone size, that table is used; D and trimming come from the DNA. The repertoire holds a few hundred thousand clones, with just under 85% as singletons.

This clonotype was sampled from a woman between 45 and 60 years old with active or convalescent COVID-19. V usage is TRBV6-5 and J usage is TRBJ2-3; D not resolved. Sequenced material: peripheral blood. CDR3 sequence reads: CASSYSSQRLQYF. Here the CDR3 DNA reads TGTGCCAGCAGTTACTCATCTCAACGACTGCAGTATTTT.